The sequence of this TCR beta chain was determined in a study of graft-versus-host responses after intestinal transplantation. Responders (about 200,000, CFSE-labeled) met about 200,000 stimulators that were irradiated and violet-dye-labeled. Sorting was performed after the reaction on proliferating CFSE-low CD3+CD4+ and CD3+CD8+ responders. Germline CDR1 is LNHNV and CDR2 is YYDKDF (reference sequence). With V trimmed by 9 bases and J by 0 bases, 9 bases remained unmatched. The CDR3 runs to 16 residues. This table comes from immunoSEQ multiplex PCR, and its TCRdb copy is limited to in-frame clones, with some not included. The repertoire holds 20,000 to 25,000 clones, with 30% to 40% as singletons. Study-wide results and limits: In recipient marrow, GvH clones were found, and some appeared first in ileum or blood. Maximum circulating GvH clone levels tracked with early post-transplant HvG decreases.

The chain couples TRBV15 to TRBJ2-1, with 9 bases lining up with TRBD1. Sequences were derived from alloreactive CD8+ T cells from a mixed lymphocyte reaction culture, sampled before intestinal transplant. Subset described: CFSE-low proliferating T cells sorted from roughly six-day pre-transplant mixed lymphocyte reaction (GvH or HvG direction). The TCR comes from a human patient who received an intestinal transplant. CDR3 region: CATRTGVMSSYNEQFF. The CDR3 nucleotides read TGTGCCACTAGGACAGGGGTCATGAGCTCCTACAATGAGCAGTTCTTC.